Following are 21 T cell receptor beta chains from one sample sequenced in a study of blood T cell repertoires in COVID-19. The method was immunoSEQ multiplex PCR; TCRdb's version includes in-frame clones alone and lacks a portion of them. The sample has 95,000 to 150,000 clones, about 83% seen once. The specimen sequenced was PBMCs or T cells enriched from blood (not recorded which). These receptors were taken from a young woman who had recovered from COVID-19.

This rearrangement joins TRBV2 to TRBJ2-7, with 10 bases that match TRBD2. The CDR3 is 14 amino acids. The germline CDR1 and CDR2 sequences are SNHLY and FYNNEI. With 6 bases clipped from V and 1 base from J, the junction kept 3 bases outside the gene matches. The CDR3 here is CASSRTSGSYEQYF. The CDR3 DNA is TGTGCCAGCAGCAGGACTAGCGGATCCTACGAGCAGTACTTC.

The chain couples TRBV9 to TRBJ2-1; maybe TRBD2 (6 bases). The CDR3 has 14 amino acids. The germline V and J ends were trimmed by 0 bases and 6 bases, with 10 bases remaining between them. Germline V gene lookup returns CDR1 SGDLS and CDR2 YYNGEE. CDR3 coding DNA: TGTGCCAGCAGCGTAGGCGTTAGCGGCAATGAGCAGTTCTTC. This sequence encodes CASSVGVSGNEQFF.

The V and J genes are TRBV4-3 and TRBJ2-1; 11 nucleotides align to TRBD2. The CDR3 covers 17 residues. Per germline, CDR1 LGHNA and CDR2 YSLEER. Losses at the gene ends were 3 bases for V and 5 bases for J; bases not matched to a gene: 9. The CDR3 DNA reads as TGCGCCAGCAGCCACTCCTTGGCTAGCGGGGGGAACAATGAGCAGTTCTTC. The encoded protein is CASSHSLASGGNNEQFF.

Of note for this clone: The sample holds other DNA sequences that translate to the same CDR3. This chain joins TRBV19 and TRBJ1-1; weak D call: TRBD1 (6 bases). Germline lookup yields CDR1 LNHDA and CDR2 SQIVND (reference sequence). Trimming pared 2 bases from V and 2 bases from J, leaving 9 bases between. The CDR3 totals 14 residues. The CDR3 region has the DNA TGTGCCAGTAGTATAAGGACAGTCAACACTGAAGCTTTCTTT. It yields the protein CASSIRTVNTEAFF.

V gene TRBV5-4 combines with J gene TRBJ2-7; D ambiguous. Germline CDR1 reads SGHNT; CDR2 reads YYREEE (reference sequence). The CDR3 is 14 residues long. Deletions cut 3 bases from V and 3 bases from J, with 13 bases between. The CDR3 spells CASSSTKVRYEQYF. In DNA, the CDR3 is TGTGCCAGCAGCTCGACAAAGGTCCGCTACGAGCAGTACTTC.

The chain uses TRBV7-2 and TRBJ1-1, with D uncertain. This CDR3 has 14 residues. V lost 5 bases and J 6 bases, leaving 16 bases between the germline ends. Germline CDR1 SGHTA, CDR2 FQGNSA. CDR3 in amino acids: CASSLLRWQAEAFF. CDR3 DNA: TGTGCCAGCAGCCTTCTCAGGTGGCAAGCTGAAGCTTTCTTT.

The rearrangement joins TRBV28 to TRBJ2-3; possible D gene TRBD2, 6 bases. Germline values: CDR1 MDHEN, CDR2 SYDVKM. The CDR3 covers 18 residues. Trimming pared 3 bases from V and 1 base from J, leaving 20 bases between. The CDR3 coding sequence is TGTGCCAGCAGTTTTCTGCACCGGGACTCCGTGGGCACAGATACGCAGTATTTT. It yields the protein CASSFLHRDSVGTDTQYF.

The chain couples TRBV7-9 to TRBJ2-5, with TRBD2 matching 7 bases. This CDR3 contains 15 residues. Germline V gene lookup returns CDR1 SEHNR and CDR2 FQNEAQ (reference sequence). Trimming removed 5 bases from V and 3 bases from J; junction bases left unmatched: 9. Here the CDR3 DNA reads TGTGCCAGCAGCCCATTTGGGGGGGGAAAAGAGACCCAGTACTTC. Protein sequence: CASSPFGGGKETQYF.

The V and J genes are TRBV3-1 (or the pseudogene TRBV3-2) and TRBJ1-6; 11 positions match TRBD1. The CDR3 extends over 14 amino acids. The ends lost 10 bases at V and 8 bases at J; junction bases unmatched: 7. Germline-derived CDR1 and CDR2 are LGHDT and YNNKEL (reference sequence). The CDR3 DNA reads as TGTGCCACCTCGGACAGGGGGCGAGATTCACCCCTCCACTTT. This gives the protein CATSDRGRDSPLHF.

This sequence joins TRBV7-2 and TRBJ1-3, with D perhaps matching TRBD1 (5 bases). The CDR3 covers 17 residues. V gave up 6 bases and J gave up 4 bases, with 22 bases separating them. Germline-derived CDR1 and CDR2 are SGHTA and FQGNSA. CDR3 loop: CASRSGPGRLKGNTIYF. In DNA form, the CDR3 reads TGTGCCAGCAGATCGGGGCCGGGGAGGCTAAAGGGAAACACCATATATTTT.

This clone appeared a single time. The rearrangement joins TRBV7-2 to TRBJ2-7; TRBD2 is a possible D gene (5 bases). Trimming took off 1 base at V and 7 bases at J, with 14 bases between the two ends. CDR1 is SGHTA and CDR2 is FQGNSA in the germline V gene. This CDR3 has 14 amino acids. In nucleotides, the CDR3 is TGTGCCAGCAGCTTAGAAGCTAGCAGGAGGGAGCAGTACTTC. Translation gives CASSLEASRREQYF.

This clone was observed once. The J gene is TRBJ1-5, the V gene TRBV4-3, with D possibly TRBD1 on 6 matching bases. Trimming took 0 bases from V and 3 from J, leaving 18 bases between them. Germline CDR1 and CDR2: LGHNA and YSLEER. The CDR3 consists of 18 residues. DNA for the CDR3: TGCGCCAGCAGCCAAGATCGAGAACAGGGACTACCCAATCAGCCCCAGCATTTT. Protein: CASSQDREQGLPNQPQHF.

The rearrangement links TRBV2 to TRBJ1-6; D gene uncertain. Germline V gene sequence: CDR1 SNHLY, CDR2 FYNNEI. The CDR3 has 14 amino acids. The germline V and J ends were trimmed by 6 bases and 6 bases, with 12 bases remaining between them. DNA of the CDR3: TGTGCCAGCAGCGCGGGGAATCGTAATTCACCCCTCCACTTT. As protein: CASSAGNRNSPLHF.

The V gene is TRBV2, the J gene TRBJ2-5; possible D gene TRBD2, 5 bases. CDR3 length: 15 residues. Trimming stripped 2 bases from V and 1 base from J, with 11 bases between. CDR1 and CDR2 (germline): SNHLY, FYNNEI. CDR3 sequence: CASSEPGGPQETQYF. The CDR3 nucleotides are TGTGCCAGCAGTGAACCCGGAGGACCCCAAGAGACCCAGTACTTC.

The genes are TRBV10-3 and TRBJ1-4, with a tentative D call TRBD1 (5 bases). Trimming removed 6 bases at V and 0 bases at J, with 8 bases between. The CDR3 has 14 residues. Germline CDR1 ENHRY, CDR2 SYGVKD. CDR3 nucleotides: TGTGCCATCAGAGACAGAGCAACTAATGAAAAACTGTTTTTT. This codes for CAIRDRATNEKLFF.

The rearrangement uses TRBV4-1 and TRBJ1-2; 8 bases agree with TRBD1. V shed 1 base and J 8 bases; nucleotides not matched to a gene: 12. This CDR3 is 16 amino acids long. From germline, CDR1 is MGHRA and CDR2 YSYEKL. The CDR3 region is CASSQVPTGATEGYTF. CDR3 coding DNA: TGCGCCAGCAGCCAAGTCCCGACAGGGGCGACTGAAGGCTACACCTTC.

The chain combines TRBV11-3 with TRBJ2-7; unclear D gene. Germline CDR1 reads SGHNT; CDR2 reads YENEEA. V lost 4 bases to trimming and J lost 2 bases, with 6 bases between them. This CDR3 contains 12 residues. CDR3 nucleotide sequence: TGTGCCAGCAGCTACTTCGCCTACGAGCAGTACTTC. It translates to CASSYFAYEQYF.

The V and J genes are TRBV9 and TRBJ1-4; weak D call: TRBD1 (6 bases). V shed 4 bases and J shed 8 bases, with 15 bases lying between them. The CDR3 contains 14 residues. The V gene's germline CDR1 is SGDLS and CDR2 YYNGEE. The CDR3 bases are TGTGCCAGCAGCCCAGGGGTGCTAAGGGAAAAACTGTTTTTT. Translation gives CASSPGVLREKLFF.

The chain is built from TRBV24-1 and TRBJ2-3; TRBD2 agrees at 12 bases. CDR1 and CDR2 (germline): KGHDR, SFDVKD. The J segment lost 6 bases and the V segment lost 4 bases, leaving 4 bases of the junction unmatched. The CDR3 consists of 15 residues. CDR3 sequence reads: CATSDRTSGTDTQYF. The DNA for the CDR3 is TGTGCCACCAGTGACCGGACTAGCGGGACGGATACGCAGTATTTT.

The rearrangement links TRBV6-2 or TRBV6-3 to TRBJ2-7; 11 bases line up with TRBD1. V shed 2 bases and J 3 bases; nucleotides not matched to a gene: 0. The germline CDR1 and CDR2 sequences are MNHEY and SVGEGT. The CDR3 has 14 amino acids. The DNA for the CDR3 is TGTGCCAGCAGTTACGGGACAGGGGGCTACGAGCAGTACTTC. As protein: CASSYGTGGYEQYF.

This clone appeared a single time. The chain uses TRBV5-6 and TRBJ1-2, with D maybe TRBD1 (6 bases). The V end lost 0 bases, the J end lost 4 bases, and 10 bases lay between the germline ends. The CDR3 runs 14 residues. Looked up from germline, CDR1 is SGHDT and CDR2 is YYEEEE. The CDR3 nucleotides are TGTGCCAGCAGCTTGGGGCAGGGGAGCTATGGCTACACCTTC. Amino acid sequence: CASSLGQGSYGYTF.